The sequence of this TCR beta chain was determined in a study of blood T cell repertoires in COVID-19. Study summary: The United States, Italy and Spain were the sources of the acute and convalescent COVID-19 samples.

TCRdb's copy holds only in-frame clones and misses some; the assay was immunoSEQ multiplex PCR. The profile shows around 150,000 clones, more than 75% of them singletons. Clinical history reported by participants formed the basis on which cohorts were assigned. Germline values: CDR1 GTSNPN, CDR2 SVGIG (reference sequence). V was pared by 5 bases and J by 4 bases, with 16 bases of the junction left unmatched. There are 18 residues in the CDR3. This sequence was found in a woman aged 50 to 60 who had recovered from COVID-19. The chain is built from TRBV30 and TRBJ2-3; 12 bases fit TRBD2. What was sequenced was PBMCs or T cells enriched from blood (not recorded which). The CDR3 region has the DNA TGTGCCTGGGGGCGACTAGCGGGGGCAGGATTAAGCCCAGATACGCAGTATTTT. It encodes CAWGRLAGAGLSPDTQYF. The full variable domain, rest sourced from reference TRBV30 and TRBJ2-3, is SQTIHQWPATLVQPVGSPLSLECTVEGTSNPNLYWYRQAAGRGLQLLFYSVGIGQISSEVPQNLSASRPQDRQFILSSKKLLLSDSGFYLCAWGRLAGAGLSPDTQYFGPGTRLTVL.